This TCR beta chain was sequenced in a study of T cell repertoires in cytomegalovirus infection. The overall study: Public TCR beta signatures were indicative of both CMV infection and a matching HLA type.

TCRdb re-derived calls from the reads in MiXCR, one entry per CDR3 protein. The sample lists about 830,000 distinct CDR3 sequences; about 33% were seen once. As to this clonotype: Its antigen remains unidentified.

Germline V gene sequence: CDR1 SGHDN, CDR2 FVKESK. This CDR3 is built from 14 residues. V was clipped by 1 base and J by 4 bases, with 10 bases between them. Here the sequenced sample was cultured CD8+ T cells from PBMCs, taken from culture after CMV antigen stimulation. The receptor comes from a human donor in good health (CMV status not recorded). Some clones in this sample may be carry-over from other donors' samples. The chain joins TRBV14 to TRBJ1-2; D unclear. This chain's CDR3 is CASSQGLGGYGYTF. Here the CDR3 DNA reads TGTGCCAGCAGCCAAGGCCTGGGCGGCTATGGCTACACCTTC.